This TCR beta chain originates from a study of blood T cell repertoires in COVID-19. Study in general: Acute-phase and convalescent COVID-19 samples originated in the United States, Italy and Spain. The cDNA or gDNA used as material had been derived from T cells, B-cell-depleted T cells, or PBMCs.

The CDR3 extends over 17 amino acids. Germline loops: CDR1 SGHNT, CDR2 YYREEE (reference sequence). Unmatched junction bases numbered 19, after V lost 0 bases and J lost 13 bases. Study processing details: For nucleated cells, counts were estimated from reference gene primer amplification. TCRdb's table, derived via immunoSEQ multiplex PCR, lists solely in-frame clones and lacks some. V and J calls and clone size come straight from that table; D and trimming were deduced from the DNA. The table records 150,000 to 200,000 clones, around three quarters of them present only once. This sequence originates from a man aged 60-69 years with active or convalescent COVID-19. This chain joins TRBV5-4 and TRBJ2-3, with TRBD1 matching over 8 bases. The material sequenced was peripheral blood. The CDR3 DNA is TGTGCCAGCAGCTTGGGGTCGGGCAGGGGGCTCCTCAAGGGCGAGTATTTT. Encoded protein: CASSLGSGRGLLKGEYF.